A selection of T cell receptor beta chains follows, all from one sample in a study of T cell responses to AZD1222 COVID-19 vaccine. Method: immunoSEQ multiplex PCR; TCRdb's copy keeps in-frame clones and lacks some. The sample has under 150,000 clones, less than 95% seen once. The sequencing used peripheral blood, collected on day 0 of AZD1222 vaccination. Receptor source: an adult in good health. Both conserved end residues are part of each CDR3.

v_call	cdr3_length	j_call	cdr3_aa
TRBV18	15	TRBJ1-3	CASSPGVYSGNTIYF
TRBV18	13	TRBJ1-5	CASSPGGVEPQHF
TRBV6-1	12	TRBJ1-5	CASSEWDQPQHF
TRBV30	11	TRBJ1-1	CAWSGEGEAFF
TRBV6-2/TRBV6-3	13	TRBJ2-7	CASSWAGTYEQYF
TRBV2	16	TRBJ1-2	CASSSIAGSSDYGYTF
TRBV19	13	TRBJ2-1	CASSPVSYNEQFF
TRBV27	14	TRBJ1-4	CASSSGQGSEKLFF
TRBV19	15	TRBJ1-2	CASSIVGDGNYGYTF
TRBV18	14	TRBJ2-5	CASSRRDAQETQYF
TRBV4-1	17	TRBJ2-1	CASTLLAGVLSYNEQFF
TRBV5-4	15	TRBJ1-2	CASSSPGPGAYGYTF
TRBV18	13	TRBJ2-1	CASSPAGANEQFF
TRBV5-6	12	TRBJ1-1	CASSLMGARAFF
TRBV11-3	15	TRBJ2-5	CASSFGQGDSETQYF
TRBV27	11	TRBJ1-1	CASSRGTEAFF
TRBV18	11	TRBJ2-7	CASSLEGEQYF
TRBV29-1	16	TRBJ2-1	CSVEDSLAGEENEQFF
TRBV9	16	TRBJ2-2	CASRDRVDGNPGELFF
TRBV11-3	20	TRBJ2-3	CASSSRSTSGSLRSTDTQYF